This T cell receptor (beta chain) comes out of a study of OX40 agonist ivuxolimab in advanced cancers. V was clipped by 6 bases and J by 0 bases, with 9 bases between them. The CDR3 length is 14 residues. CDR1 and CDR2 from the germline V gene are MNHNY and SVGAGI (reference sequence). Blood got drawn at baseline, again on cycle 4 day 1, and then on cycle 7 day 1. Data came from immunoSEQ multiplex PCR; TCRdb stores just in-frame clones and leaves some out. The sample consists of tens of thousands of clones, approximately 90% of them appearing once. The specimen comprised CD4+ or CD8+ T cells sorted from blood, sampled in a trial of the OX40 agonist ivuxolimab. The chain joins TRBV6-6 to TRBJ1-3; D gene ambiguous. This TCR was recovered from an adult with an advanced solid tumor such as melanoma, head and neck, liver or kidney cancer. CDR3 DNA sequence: TGTGCCAGCAGAACGACCGTCTCTGGAAACACCATATATTTT. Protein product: CASRTTVSGNTIYF.